This T cell receptor (beta chain) was sequenced during a study of T cells after yellow fever vaccination. Study in general: For low cell numbers, libraries were made with SMART-Seq v4 Ultra Low Input.

This clonotype was counted ten times or more. Regarding the study as a whole: There were almost no vaccine-responding clonotypes detectable in the sorted memory subsets on day 0. Though it reached lower strength, the secondary response hit its peak faster, day 5 versus 15. Any FACS-sorted repertoire could hold abundant clonotypes that contaminate it from the bulk population.

Via MiXCR, TCRdb re-called the 5' RACE reads, giving one row per CDR3 protein. The table lists 20,000 to 25,000 distinct CDR3 sequences, roughly 3.2% of them singletons, with about 0.98% in the top ten. The sequence was collected from a young man who received the YFV17D yellow fever vaccine. Here the sequenced sample was PBMCs, either bulk or a sorted T-cell subset (CD4+, CD8+, memory, or dextramer-sorted; not recorded which), taken more than 40 days after the first yellow fever vaccination.

The CDR3 DNA sequence: TGTGCCAGCAGTTTCCAGCGAACCTACGAGCAGTACTTC. Amino acids: CASSFQRTYEQYF. The chain joins TRBV27 to TRBJ2-7; the D is unclear. V lost 3 bases and J lost 2, with 8 bases in between. The CDR3 loop spans 13 amino acids. Germline CDR1 MNHEY, CDR2 SMNVEV (reference sequence).